The T cell receptor (beta chain) under discussion was sequenced for a study of OX40 agonist ivuxolimab in advanced cancers. Across the study: Of the patients, three showed partial responses, one with hepatocellular carcinoma and two with cutaneous melanoma.

V lost 5 bases and J 2 bases, leaving 15 bases between the germline ends. The germline CDR1 and CDR2 sequences are SGHTA and FQGTGA. The CDR3 spans 15 residues. Clones were read by immunoSEQ multiplex PCR, and TCRdb kept only the in-frame ones, dropping some. Here the sample spans 100,000 or so clones, under 95% being singletons. This chain connects TRBV7-3 to TRBJ2-5, with a weak D call TRBD2 (6 bases). The sequenced sample was CD4+ or CD8+ T cells sorted from blood, obtained in a trial of the OX40 agonist ivuxolimab. The origin of this receptor is an adult with an advanced solid tumor such as melanoma, head and neck, liver or kidney cancer. CDR3 loop: CASSPRAGNQETQYF. The CDR3 DNA reads TGTGCCAGCAGCCCCCGGGCGGGGAATCAAGAGACCCAGTACTTC.